Following are 20 T cell receptor beta chains from one sample sequenced in a study of blood T cell repertoires in COVID-19. Data came from immunoSEQ multiplex PCR; TCRdb stores just in-frame clones and leaves some out. The sample yields hundreds of thousands of clones, 70% to 90% seen once. The source material was peripheral blood. All receptors derive from a woman aged 25-40 years with COVID-19, enrolled during active disease.

The V gene is TRBV14, the J gene TRBJ1-5; the D is unclear. CDR1 and CDR2 from the germline V gene are SGHDN and FVKESK. This CDR3 has 13 amino acids. Trimming took 0 bases from V and 10 from J, leaving 10 bases between them. Written as DNA, the CDR3 is TGTGCCAGCAGCCAAGATCCCACGGGTCCCCAGCATTTT. Translation gives CASSQDPTGPQHF.

This clone has just one count. This chain connects TRBV18 to TRBJ1-3; D is ambiguous. CDR3 size: 15 residues. Per germline, CDR1 KGHSH and CDR2 LQKENI. Trimming removed 6 bases at V and 4 bases at J, with 16 bases between. The DNA of the CDR3 is TGTGCCAGCTCCTCTACGGTGCCTCTCGGAAACACCATATATTTT. Protein product: CASSSTVPLGNTIYF.

J is TRBJ2-7 and V is TRBV6-5, with D possibly matching TRBD2 (6 bases). Between the trimmed V and J ends, which lost 8 bases and 4 bases, there was a span of 18 bases. CDR3 length equals 14 residues. Germline values: CDR1 MNHEY, CDR2 SVGAGI. The CDR3 DNA is TGTGCCAGCGCCCACGACGGGGGTTTGTACGAGCAGTACTTC. Its translation is CASAHDGGLYEQYF.

Only one count was recorded for this clone. The chain combines TRBV12-5 with TRBJ2-1; perhaps TRBD2 as D (5 bases). The CDR3 is 17 residues long. CDR1 and CDR2 (germline): LGHNT, FRNRAP. Trimming removed 3 bases from V and 4 bases from J, with 19 bases in between. CDR3 DNA: TGTGCTAGTGGTTTATCCCGAGGGCTTTTCCCTTACAATGAGCAGTTCTTC. Protein product: CASGLSRGLFPYNEQFF.

The V and J genes are TRBV7-9 and TRBJ2-1; 7 nucleotides align to TRBD1. This CDR3 spans 16 amino acids. V gave up 2 bases and J gave up 6 bases; unmatched junction bases: 10. Germline lookup yields CDR1 SEHNR and CDR2 FQNEAQ (reference sequence). CDR3 sequence (DNA): TGTGCCAGCAGCTTAAAGGGACAGAGGGCGGGCAATGAGCAGTTCTTC. This gives the protein CASSLKGQRAGNEQFF.

The rearrangement joins TRBV18 to TRBJ1-1; TRBD1 matches at 8 bases. The V gene's germline CDR1 is KGHSH and CDR2 LQKENI. The CDR3 extends over 14 amino acids. Unmatched junction bases numbered 8, after V lost 3 bases and J lost 8 bases. The CDR3 reads CASSPRNRDREAFF. The CDR3 region has the DNA TGTGCCAGCTCACCGCGAAACCGGGACAGGGAAGCTTTCTTT.

This clone turned up a few times. The CDR3 nucleotides read TGTGCCAGCGGGTTTGAGGAAAACTATGGCTACACCTTC. It translates to CASGFEENYGYTF. This chain joins TRBV2 and TRBJ1-2, with D unclear. CDR1 is SNHLY, CDR2 FYNNEI, per germline. Trimming took 8 bases from V and 2 from J, leaving 12 bases between them. This CDR3 is 13 amino acids long. The full variable domain, in which reference TRBV2 and TRBJ1-2 provide the parts outside the CDR3, is EPEVTQTPSHQVTQMGQEVILRCVPISNHLYFYWYRQILGQKVEFLVSFYNNEISEKSEIFDDQFSVERPDGSNFTLKIRSTKLEDSAMYFCASGFEENYGYTFGSGTRLTVV.

The chain is built from TRBV7-9 and TRBJ1-1, with TRBD1 as a possible D gene (6 bases). Trimming left V 5 bases short and J 5 bases short, with 15 bases between. This CDR3 has 14 residues. Per the germline V gene, CDR1 is SEHNR and CDR2 is FQNEAQ (reference sequence). The CDR3 reads CASSPAPGQTEAFF. Here the CDR3 DNA reads TGTGCCAGCAGCCCAGCACCGGGACAAACTGAAGCTTTCTTT. The full variable domain, completed using reference TRBV7-9 and TRBJ1-1, is DTGVSQNPRHKITKRGQNVTFRCDPISEHNRLYWYRQTLGQGPEFLTYFQNEAQLEKSRLLSDRFSAERPKGSFSTLEIQRTEQGDSAMYLCASSPAPGQTEAFFGQGTRLTVV.

The chain uses TRBV24-1 and TRBJ2-3; TRBD1 aligns across 7 bases. Germline assignment: CDR1 KGHDR and CDR2 SFDVKD. The junction had 11 bases not matched to a gene; V was cut back by 3 bases and J by 0 bases. This CDR3 is built from 18 residues. CDR3 bases: TGTGCCACCAGTGATGCCGGGACAGTCAATCCTAGCACAGATACGCAGTATTTT. It specifies CATSDAGTVNPSTDTQYF.

The V gene is TRBV10-3, the J gene TRBJ1-5; 8 bases agree with TRBD1. This CDR3 is 15 amino acids long. CDR1 ENHRY and CDR2 SYGVKD come from the germline V gene. The ends lost 6 bases at V and 3 bases at J; junction bases unmatched: 7. The CDR3 is CAIRWDRRYNQPQHF. The CDR3 DNA sequence: TGTGCCATCAGATGGGACAGGAGATACAATCAGCCCCAGCATTTT.

CDR3: CASRGQWGGNTIYF. The CDR3 DNA sequence: TGTGCCAGCAGGGGACAGTGGGGAGGAAACACCATATATTTT. This sequence joins TRBV28 and TRBJ1-3; 7 bases line up with TRBD1. The CDR3 has 14 residues. Germline assignment: CDR1 MDHEN and CDR2 SYDVKM. V shed 6 bases, J shed 4 bases, and the junction held 6 bases outside the gene matches.

CDR3 residues: CASTVAGSYGYTF. For the CDR3, the DNA is TGTGCCAGCACGGTTGCCGGGTCCTATGGCTACACCTTC. The chain has TRBV2 and TRBJ1-2; D is unclear. Trimming removed 7 bases at V and 4 bases at J, with 13 bases between. This CDR3 spans 13 amino acids. Looked up from germline, CDR1 is SNHLY and CDR2 is FYNNEI.

This rearrangement joins TRBV19 to TRBJ2-2; 12 positions match TRBD1. V lost 3 bases, J lost 9 bases, and 8 bases stayed unmatched. This CDR3 spans 16 amino acids. Germline CDR1 is LNHDA and CDR2 is SQIVND (reference sequence). The DNA of the CDR3 is TGTGCCAGTAGTATCTTGTTGGGACAGGGGGCGCGGGAGCTGTTTTTT. This translates into CASSILLGQGARELFF.

The chain has TRBV27 and TRBJ2-5; 9 positions agree with TRBD2. Losses at the gene ends were 5 bases for V and 0 bases for J; bases not matched to a gene: 7. From germline, CDR1 is MNHEY and CDR2 SMNVEV (reference sequence). This CDR3 is built from 16 residues. The CDR3 sequence is CASSPLLAGNQETQYF. The CDR3 bases are TGTGCCAGCAGTCCCCTGCTAGCGGGGAACCAAGAGACCCAGTACTTC.

The rearrangement joins TRBV19 to TRBJ1-1; D not resolved. The V end was cut by 6 bases, the J end by 4 bases, with 18 bases between. The CDR3 runs to 15 residues. Germline V gives CDR1 LNHDA, CDR2 SQIVND (reference sequence). DNA of the CDR3: TGTGCCAGTAGGCAAGAGGGCGACGGTTCCACTGAAGCTTTCTTT. Translation: CASRQEGDGSTEAFF. Filled out from reference TRBV19 and TRBJ1-1, the complete variable domain reads DGGITQSPKYLFRKEGQNVTLSCEQNLNHDAMYWYRQDPGQGLRLIYYSQIVNDFQKGDIAEGYSVSREKKESFPLTVTSAQKNPTAFYLCASRQEGDGSTEAFFGQGTRLTVV.

This clone has a handful of counts. V and J are TRBV27 and TRBJ2-2; TRBD1 matches 9 bases. V gave up 5 bases and J gave up 1 base; unmatched junction bases: 11. Looked up from germline, CDR1 is MNHEY and CDR2 is SMNVEV (reference sequence). The CDR3 runs to 18 residues. As DNA, the CDR3 is TGTGCCAGCAGTCCCCTCCTCCGGACAGGGGAGAACACCGGGGAGCTGTTTTTT. Its translation is CASSPLLRTGENTGELFF.

The chain employs TRBV7-2 and TRBJ2-7; TRBD2 agrees at 9 bases. The V segment lost 5 bases and the J segment 0 bases; nucleotides outside the gene matches: 5. The CDR3 is made up of 15 amino acids. Germline assignment: CDR1 SGHTA and CDR2 FQGNSA. The CDR3 is CASSPSGASSYEQYV. The CDR3 DNA reads as TGTGCCAGCAGCCCTAGCGGGGCTAGCTCCTACGAGCAGTACGTC.

This rearrangement joins TRBV11-3 to TRBJ2-1, with 9 bases matching TRBD1. The CDR3 runs to 15 residues. J gave up 7 bases and V 6 bases, and 10 bases lay outside the gene matches. Per germline, CDR1 SGHNT and CDR2 YENEEA. This CDR3 is CASRLTGTGTNEQFF. In DNA form, the CDR3 reads TGTGCCAGCAGGCTAACCGGGACAGGGACGAATGAGCAGTTCTTC.

The chain carries TRBV6-2 or TRBV6-3 and TRBJ2-5; 9 positions agree with TRBD2. This CDR3 comprises 13 residues. V shed 6 bases and J 5 bases; nucleotides not matched to a gene: 4. Germline CDR1 and CDR2: MNHEY and SVGEGT. CDR3 loop: CASSPLAGETQYF. The CDR3 nucleotides read TGTGCCAGCAGCCCACTAGCGGGTGAGACCCAGTACTTC.

The chain uses TRBV24-1 and TRBJ2-5, with a tentative D call TRBD1 (6 bases). The V gene lost 4 bases and the J gene lost 6 bases, with 17 bases spanning the gap. The germline gives CDR1 KGHDR, CDR2 SFDVKD. The CDR3 spans 15 residues. The CDR3 spells CATSEPGTKGKTQYF. The CDR3 DNA is TGTGCCACCAGTGAACCCGGGACAAAGGGGAAGACCCAGTACTTC.